This is a list of T cell receptor beta chains from one sample in a study of T cell responses to AZD1222 COVID-19 vaccine. Generated by immunoSEQ multiplex PCR, the TCRdb table keeps only in-frame clones and is missing some. The sample contains about 150,000 clones, roughly 91% of which appear only once. The sequencing used peripheral blood, collected on day 0 of AZD1222 vaccination. The receptors derive from an adult in good health. Both conserved end residues are part of each CDR3. The D gene is left open where the match is weak. The size entry is marked missing in some rows and otherwise reads once, few, many or a size class.

j_call v_call d_call clone_size cdr3_aa cdr3_nt
TRBJ2-1 TRBV11-3 . . CASSGGNEQFF TGTGCCAGCAGCGGGGGCAATGAGCAGTTCTTC
TRBJ2-1 TRBV7-2 . . CASSLEGGTSYNEQFF TGTGCCAGCAGCTTAGAGGGGGGAACCTCCTACAATGAGCAGTTCTTC
TRBJ1-1 TRBV7-9 . . CASSLAGSKGDGTEAFF TGTGCCAGCAGCTTAGCGGGCAGTAAAGGGGATGGCACTGAAGCTTTCTTT
TRBJ2-5 TRBV12-5 . . CASGHRGFGSRETQYF TGTGCTAGTGGCCATCGAGGGTTTGGAAGTAGGGAGACCCAGTACTTC
TRBJ2-5 TRBV6-2/TRBV6-3 TRBD1 . CASSYRRDRGPRETQYF TGTGCCAGCAGTTACCGAAGGGACAGGGGGCCGAGGGAGACCCAGTACTTC
TRBJ1-6 TRBV7-3 . . CASSLESYSPLHF TGTGCCAGCAGCTTAGAATCGTATTCACCCCTCCACTTT
TRBJ2-1 TRBV6-2/TRBV6-3 TRBD2 . CASSLGLAGGLSYNEQFF TGTGCCAGCAGCCTGGGACTAGCGGGAGGGCTCTCCTACAATGAGCAGTTCTTC
TRBJ1-5 TRBV19 . once CASQDRSNQPQHF TGTGCCAGTCAGGACCGTAGCAATCAGCCCCAGCATTTT
TRBJ2-4 TRBV12-5 TRBD2 . CASGLSSSGIAKNIQYF TGTGCTAGTGGTTTATCCTCAAGCGGGATAGCCAAAAACATTCAGTACTTC
TRBJ2-7 TRBV6-1 . . CASSEAGPLYEQYF TGTGCCAGCAGTGAGGCAGGACCTCTTTACGAGCAGTACTTC
TRBJ2-5 TRBV2 TRBD1 once CASSPGGQGEETQYF TGTGCCAGCAGCCCTGGGGGACAGGGGGAAGAGACCCAGTACTTC
TRBJ1-6 TRBV28 . . CASSFRTNSPLHF TGTGCCAGCAGTTTCAGGACAAATTCACCCCTCCACTTT
TRBJ2-2 TRBV9 TRBD1 . CASSTQSLTGTGELFF TGTGCCAGCAGCACCCAAAGTTTGACAGGGACCGGGGAGCTGTTTTTT
TRBJ1-3 TRBV7-3 . . CASSRNGPGSGNTIYF TGTGCCAGCAGCAGAAACGGGCCTGGCTCTGGAAACACCATATATTTT
TRBJ2-7 TRBV19 TRBD2 few CASSTWRGDEQYF TGTGCCAGTAGTACCTGGCGGGGGGACGAGCAGTACTTC
TRBJ1-5 TRBV10-3 . . CAISETGVSNQPQHF TGTGCCATCAGTGAGACAGGTGTGAGCAATCAGCCCCAGCATTTT
TRBJ2-3 TRBV15 TRBD2 . CATSRDLPSGSPDTQYF TGTGCCACCAGCAGAGATCTTCCTAGCGGGAGCCCAGATACGCAGTATTTT
TRBJ1-6 TRBV7-9 . . CASSGRQSGAEGSPLHF TGTGCCAGCAGCGGACGTCAGAGTGGGGCCGAGGGGTCACCCCTCCACTTT
TRBJ2-2 TRBV6-5 . . CASSYLLAFPGELFF TGTGCCAGCAGTTACTTACTAGCTTTCCCCGGGGAGCTGTTTTTT
TRBJ2-3 TRBV19 TRBD2 . CASSMGEGSPDTQYF TGTGCCAGTAGTATGGGGGAGGGATCCCCAGATACGCAGTATTTT
TRBJ1-5 TRBV6-6 . . CASSYYGTNQPQHF TGTGCCAGCAGTTACTACGGGACCAATCAGCCCCAGCATTTT
TRBJ1-1 TRBV7-8 . . CASSLVLGYPGDTEAFF TGTGCCAGCAGCTTAGTCTTAGGTTACCCTGGGGACACTGAAGCTTTCTTT
TRBJ1-3 TRBV18 . few CASSPPGRYSGNTIYF TGTGCCAGCTCGCCGCCGGGTAGATACTCTGGAAACACCATATATTTT
TRBJ1-2 TRBV29-1 . . CSVVKTHGYTF TGCAGCGTTGTAAAGACTCATGGCTACACCTTC
TRBJ1-3 TRBV5-1 . . CASSLLLQGNSGNTIYF TGCGCCAGCAGCTTGTTGTTGCAGGGGAATTCCGGAAACACCATATATTTT
TRBJ1-3 TRBV27 TRBD1 . CASSPQGGLSSGNTIYF TGTGCCAGCAGCCCACAGGGGGGGCTTAGCTCTGGAAACACCATATATTTT
TRBJ1-2 TRBV6-5 . . CASSYSPSLYYGYTF TGTGCCAGCAGTTACTCGCCCAGCCTCTACTATGGCTACACCTTC
TRBJ1-4 TRBV28 . . CASRRGGENEKLFF TGTGCCAGCAGACGGGGTGGGGAGAATGAAAAACTGTTTTTT
TRBJ1-1 TRBV7-3 . . CASSLNPYDTNTEAFF TGTGCCAGCAGCTTAAACCCTTATGATACGAACACTGAAGCTTTCTTT
TRBJ1-2 TRBV10-2 . . CASSWDRINYGYTF TGCGCCAGCAGCTGGGACCGAATTAACTATGGCTACACCTTC
TRBJ2-1 TRBV6-4 . . CASSDGRYNEQFF TGTGCCAGCAGTGACGGTCGGTACAATGAGCAGTTCTTC
TRBJ2-2 TRBV7-8 . . CASSNTGLTGELFF TGTGCCAGCAGTAATACAGGGCTCACCGGGGAGCTGTTTTTT
TRBJ2-1 TRBV4-2 TRBD2 . CASSQVGRGGHDNEQFF TGTGCCAGCAGCCAAGTGGGCCGGGGGGGCCATGACAATGAGCAGTTCTTC
TRBJ2-1 TRBV18 . . CASSHRGGGVNEQFF TGTGCCAGCTCCCACAGGGGCGGAGGGGTCAATGAGCAGTTCTTC
TRBJ2-5 TRBV16 . . CASSQSRAGPQHF TGTGCCAGCAGCCAATCGAGGGCAGGGCCCCAGCACTTC
TRBJ1-3 TRBV6-5 . . CASSTGSSGNTIYF TGTGCCAGCAGTACAGGAAGCTCTGGAAACACCATATATTTT
TRBJ1-2 TRBV5-6 TRBD1 . CASSLATGGGYTF TGTGCCAGCAGCTTGGCGACAGGGGGTGGCTACACCTTC
TRBJ1-2 TRBV15 TRBD1 . CATTEDRAYGYTF TGTGCCACCACCGAAGACAGGGCCTATGGCTACACCTTC
TRBJ1-2 TRBV4-3 TRBD1 . CASSQVSRGPQGYTF TGCGCCAGCAGCCAAGTGTCCAGGGGGCCTCAAGGCTACACCTTC
TRBJ1-4 TRBV28 TRBD1 once CASSPGQPHEKLFF TGTGCCAGCAGTCCGGGACAGCCACATGAAAAACTGTTTTTT
TRBJ1-1 TRBV29-1 . . CSVAQNTEAFF TGCAGCGTAGCACAGAACACTGAAGCTTTCTTT
TRBJ2-2 TRBV18 TRBD1 . CASSQLGTGETGELFF TGTGCCAGCTCACAGCTTGGGACAGGGGAAACCGGGGAGCTGTTTTTT
TRBJ2-7 TRBV11-3 TRBD1 . CASSPSPGSGDRYEQYF TGTGCCAGCAGCCCATCCCCGGGGTCAGGGGACAGGTACGAGCAGTACTTC
TRBJ1-1 TRBV30 TRBD1 . CAWTKGDSPLTEAFF TGTGCCTGGACGAAGGGGGACAGTCCTCTCACTGAAGCTTTCTTT
TRBJ1-1 TRBV10-3 TRBD1 . CAISPGGGGTEAFF TGTGCCATCAGTCCAGGGGGCGGCGGCACTGAAGCTTTCTTT
TRBJ2-5 TRBV6-5 . . CASSLAEGAPQETQYF TGTGCCAGCAGTTTGGCGGAGGGGGCTCCACAAGAGACCCAGTACTTC
TRBJ2-7 TRBV12-3/TRBV12-4 . . CASSFSYEQYF TGTGCCAGCAGTTTCTCCTACGAGCAGTACTTC
TRBJ2-5 TRBV4-3 . . CASSQAFRGIKTQYF TGCGCCAGCAGCCAAGCATTTCGGGGGATAAAGACCCAGTACTTC
TRBJ2-3 TRBV11-2 TRBD2 . CASSIRTSGDTQYF TGTGCCAGCAGCATTAGGACTAGCGGGGATACGCAGTATTTT
TRBJ2-7 TRBV6-2/TRBV6-3 TRBD2 . CASSPLGLAGGGEQYF TGTGCCAGCAGCCCCTTGGGACTAGCGGGGGGAGGCGAGCAGTACTTC
TRBJ2-2 TRBV11-2 . . CASRFTTGHTGELFF TGTGCCAGCAGGTTTACGACAGGACACACCGGGGAGCTGTTTTTT
TRBJ1-4 TRBV3-1/TRBV3-2 TRBD1 . CASSQVGRGLEKLFF TGTGCCAGCAGCCAAGTTGGTAGGGGGCTCGAAAAACTGTTTTTT
TRBJ2-3 TRBV6-5 TRBD2 . CASRRGGSTDTQYF TGTGCCAGCAGGCGGGGGGGGAGCACAGATACGCAGTATTTT
TRBJ1-4 TRBV3-1/TRBV3-2 . . CASSQVGDTGLFF TGTGCCAGCAGCCAAGTTGGGGACACAGGACTGTTTTTT
TRBJ2-7 TRBV6-2/TRBV6-3 TRBD2 . CASSYALAGSSYEQYF TGTGCCAGCAGCTATGCCCTAGCGGGCAGCTCCTACGAGCAGTACTTC
TRBJ2-1 TRBV2 . . CASIWPPADEQFF TGTGCCAGCATTTGGCCCCCTGCGGATGAGCAGTTCTTC
TRBJ2-7 TRBV30 TRBD1 . CAWSPGQIYEQYF TGTGCCTGGAGTCCGGGACAGATCTACGAGCAGTACTTC
TRBJ1-6 TRBV12-5 . . CASGGIDYNSPLHF TGTGCTAGTGGGGGCATCGACTATAATTCACCCCTCCACTTT
TRBJ2-7 TRBV7-2 . once CASSLEVTSYEQYF TGTGCCAGCAGCTTAGAGGTGACCTCCTACGAGCAGTACTTC
TRBJ1-5 TRBV19 TRBD1 few CASREQGAGNQPQHF TGTGCCAGTAGGGAACAGGGGGCCGGCAATCAGCCCCAGCATTTT